This T cell receptor (beta chain) was captured in a study of T cell repertoires in cytomegalovirus infection. Study-level results: The ex vivo response was dominated by HLA-C-restricted CMV-specific TCR beta clonotypes. Cumulative frequency of public TCR beta families picked out carriers of CMV plus the relevant HLA.

Trimming shortened V by 10 bases and J by 1 base, and 21 bases separated the two germline ends. The CDR3 length is 16 residues. CDR1 is MDHEN, CDR2 SYDVKM, per germline. In its sample, this clonotype was seen once. Its target is not known. A much larger clone differs from this one at a single base, so this may be a read error. TCRdb recomputed calls from the reads with MiXCR, one row per CDR3 protein. The repertoire includes 630,000 or so distinct CDR3 sequences, about 24% of them detected once, and roughly 8% sits in the top ten. The chain joins TRBV28 to TRBJ2-3; D is unresolved. The material sequenced was CD8+ T cells from PBMCs. The TCR was taken from a human donor in good health (CMV status not recorded). Some clones in this sample may be carry-over from other donors' samples. The CDR3 nucleotides are TGTGCCAACAGCTTGCGGTGGGCTGCGGGCACAGATACGCAGTATTTT. It specifies CANSLRWAAGTDTQYF.